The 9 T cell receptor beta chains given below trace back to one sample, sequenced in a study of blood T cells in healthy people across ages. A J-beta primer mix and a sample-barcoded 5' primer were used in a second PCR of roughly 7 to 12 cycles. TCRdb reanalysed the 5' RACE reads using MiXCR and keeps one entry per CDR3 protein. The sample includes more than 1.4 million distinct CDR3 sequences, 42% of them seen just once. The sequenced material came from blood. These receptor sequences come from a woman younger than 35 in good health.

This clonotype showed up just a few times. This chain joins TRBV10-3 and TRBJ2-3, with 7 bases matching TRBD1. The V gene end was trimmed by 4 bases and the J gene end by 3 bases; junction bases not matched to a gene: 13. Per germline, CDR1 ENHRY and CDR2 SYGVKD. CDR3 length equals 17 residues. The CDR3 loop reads CAISARWTGGATDTQYF. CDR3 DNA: TGTGCCATCAGTGCACGATGGACAGGAGGCGCGACAGATACGCAGTATTTT.

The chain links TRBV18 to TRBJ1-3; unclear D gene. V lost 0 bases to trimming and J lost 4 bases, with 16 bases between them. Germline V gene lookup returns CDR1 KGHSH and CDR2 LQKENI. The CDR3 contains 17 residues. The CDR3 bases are TGTGCCAGCTCACCACCGGTGAGCCTGGGGTCCGGAAACACCATATATTTT. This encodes CASSPPVSLGSGNTIYF.

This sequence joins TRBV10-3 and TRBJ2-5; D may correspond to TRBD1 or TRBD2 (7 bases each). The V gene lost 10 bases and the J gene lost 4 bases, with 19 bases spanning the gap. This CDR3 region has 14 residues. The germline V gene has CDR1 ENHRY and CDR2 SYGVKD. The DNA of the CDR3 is TGTGCCACAGCCGGGGAGGGGGCGCGAGAGACCCAGTACTTC. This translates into CATAGEGARETQYF.

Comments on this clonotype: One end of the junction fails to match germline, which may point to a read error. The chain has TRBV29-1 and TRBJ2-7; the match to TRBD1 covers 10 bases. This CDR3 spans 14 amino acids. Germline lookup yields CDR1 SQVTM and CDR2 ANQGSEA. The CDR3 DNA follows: TGCGGCGTCTCGACTAGACAGGGGGCGGGCGAGCAGTACTTC. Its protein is CGVSTRQGAGEQYF.

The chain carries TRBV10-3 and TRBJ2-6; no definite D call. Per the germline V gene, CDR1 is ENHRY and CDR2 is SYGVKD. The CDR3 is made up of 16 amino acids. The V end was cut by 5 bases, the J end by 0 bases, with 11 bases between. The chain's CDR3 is CAISSLRPSGANVLTF. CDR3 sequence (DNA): TGTGCCATCAGTTCACTTCGACCCTCTGGGGCCAACGTCCTGACTTTC.

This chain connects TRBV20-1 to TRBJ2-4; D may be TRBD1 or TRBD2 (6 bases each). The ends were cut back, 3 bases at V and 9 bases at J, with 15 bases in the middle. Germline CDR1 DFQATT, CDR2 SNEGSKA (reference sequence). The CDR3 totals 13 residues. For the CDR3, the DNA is TGCAGTGCTAGGGGACTCCTAGGGGGCATTCAGTACTTC. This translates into CSARGLLGGIQYF.

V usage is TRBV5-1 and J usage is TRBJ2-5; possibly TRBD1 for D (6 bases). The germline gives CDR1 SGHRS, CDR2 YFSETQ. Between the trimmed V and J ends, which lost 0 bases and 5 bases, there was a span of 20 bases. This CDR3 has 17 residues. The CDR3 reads CASSLGGRSPQGETQYF. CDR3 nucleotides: TGCGCCAGCAGCTTGGGGGGTCGTTCACCCCAGGGGGAGACCCAGTACTTC.

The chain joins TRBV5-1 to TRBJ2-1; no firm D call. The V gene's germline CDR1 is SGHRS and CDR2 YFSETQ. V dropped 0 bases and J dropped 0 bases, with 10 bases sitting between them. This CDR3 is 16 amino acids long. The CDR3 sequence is CASSLEAHSSYNEQFF. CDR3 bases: TGCGCCAGCAGCTTGGAAGCCCATAGCTCCTACAATGAGCAGTTCTTC. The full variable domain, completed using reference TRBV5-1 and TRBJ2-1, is KAGVTQTPRYLIKTRGQQVTLSCSPISGHRSVSWYQQTPGQGLQFLFEYFSETQRNKGNFPGRFSGRQFSNSRSEMNVSTLELGDSALYLCASSLEAHSSYNEQFFGPGTRLTVL.

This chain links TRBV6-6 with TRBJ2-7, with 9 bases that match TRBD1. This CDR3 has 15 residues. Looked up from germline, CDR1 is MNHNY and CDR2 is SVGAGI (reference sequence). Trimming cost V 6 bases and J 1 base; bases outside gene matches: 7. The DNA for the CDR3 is TGTGCCAGCAGGCCTCGGGACAGGGCATCCTACGAGCAGTACTTC. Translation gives CASRPRDRASYEQYF.